This T cell receptor (beta chain) was captured by sequencing in a study of graft-versus-host responses after intestinal transplantation. Study-wide findings and caveats: Clonal ratios of graft-versus-host to host-versus-graft in allografts were high for patients exhibiting graft-donor T cell macrochimerism.

V was cut by 5 bases and J by 5 bases, with 28 bases left in between. Germline V lookup: CDR1 SGHTA, CDR2 FQGTGA. This CDR3 comprises 20 residues. In regard to this clone: As yet, its antigen is unknown.

TCRdb's copy holds only in-frame clones and misses some; the assay was immunoSEQ multiplex PCR. The data show approximately 19,000 clones, approximately 70% seen once. Intraepithelial and lamina propria lymphocytes were isolated from graft specimens. Specimen: ileum tissue, collected approximately 3 weeks after intestinal transplant. The chain carries TRBV7-3 and TRBJ1-6, with D possibly TRBD1 on 5 matching bases. This TCR was recovered from a human patient who received an intestinal transplant, so some T cells may come from the graft donor. The CDR3 here is CASSITLNRIPWFNNSPLHF. CDR3 nucleotide sequence: TGTGCCAGCAGCATTACTCTCAACAGGATCCCTTGGTTTAATAATTCACCCCTCCACTTT.